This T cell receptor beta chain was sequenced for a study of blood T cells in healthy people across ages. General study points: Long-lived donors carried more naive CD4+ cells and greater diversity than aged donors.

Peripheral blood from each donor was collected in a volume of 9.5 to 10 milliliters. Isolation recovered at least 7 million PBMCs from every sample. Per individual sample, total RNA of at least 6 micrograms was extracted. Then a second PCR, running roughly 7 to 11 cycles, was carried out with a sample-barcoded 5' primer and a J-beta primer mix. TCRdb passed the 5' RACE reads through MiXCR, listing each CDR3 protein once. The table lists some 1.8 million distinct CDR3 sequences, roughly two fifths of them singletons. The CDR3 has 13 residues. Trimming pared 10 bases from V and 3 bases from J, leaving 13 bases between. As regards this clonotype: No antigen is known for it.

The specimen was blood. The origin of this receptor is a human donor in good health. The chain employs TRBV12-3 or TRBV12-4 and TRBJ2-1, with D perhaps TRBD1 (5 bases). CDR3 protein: CANGRQFYNEQFF. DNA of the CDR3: TGTGCCAACGGGCGACAGTTCTACAATGAGCAGTTCTTC.